One sample yielded the 22 T cell receptor beta chains listed below, sequenced in a study of regulatory T cells in long-lasting Graves disease. Arm-PCR of CDR3 regions with iRepertoire HTBI primers generated TCR beta libraries. Via MiXCR, TCRdb re-called the multiplex PCR reads, giving one row per CDR3 protein. The sample carries about 540,000 distinct CDR3 sequences, approximately 15% recorded once. Time point reported: newly diagnosed GD, antithyroid drugs for less than 3 months. PBMC RNA was the source of the TCR library. The same specimen was also included in a second study, on T cells in Graves' hyperthyroidism and ophthalmopathy.

The source was peripheral blood mononuclear cells (PBMCs), collected at new diagnosis, from a patient treated with antithyroid drugs. These receptors were collected from a man between 25 and 39 years old with Graves disease.

The CDR3 is CASSFTRVYEQYF. In nucleotides, the CDR3 is TGTGCCAGCAGCTTTACAAGAGTCTACGAGCAGTACTTC. The gene calls are TRBV11-2 and TRBJ2-7; no definite D call. V gave up 3 bases and J gave up 3 bases, with 9 bases separating them. The germline V gene has CDR1 SGHAT and CDR2 FQNNGV. The CDR3 is 13 amino acids.

This clonotype was observed many times. The chain couples TRBV7-3 to TRBJ1-1; D might be TRBD1 (6 bases). The CDR3 spans 16 residues. The germline V gene has CDR1 SGHTA and CDR2 FQGTGA. Trimming removed 5 bases at V and 1 base at J, with 17 bases between. CDR3 nucleotides: TGTGCCAGCAGCCCCGACGCCGACAGGACGAACACTGAAGCTTTCTTT. It codes for CASSPDADRTNTEAFF.

The chain is built from TRBV5-4 and TRBJ2-1, with 8 bases that match TRBD2. The CDR3 is made up of 16 amino acids. The V and J ends lost 4 bases and 3 bases, in that order; junction bases with no gene match: 9. Germline CDR1 reads SGHNT; CDR2 reads YYREEE (reference sequence). The CDR3 sequence is CASSPESGSIYNEQFF. The DNA for the CDR3 is TGTGCCAGCAGCCCGGAAAGCGGGAGTATCTACAATGAGCAGTTCTTC.

This clonotype was found many times. The chain links TRBV11-2 to TRBJ2-1, with unresolved D. CDR1 SGHAT and CDR2 FQNNGV come from the germline V gene. The CDR3 is 14 residues long. V dropped 3 bases and J dropped 7 bases, with 13 bases sitting between them. The CDR3: CASSFESVTNEQFF. The CDR3 DNA sequence: TGTGCCAGCAGCTTTGAGTCCGTTACGAATGAGCAGTTCTTC.

As concerns this clonotype: This clone may be a read error of a much larger clone one base away. CDR3 sequence (DNA): TGTGCCAGCAGTCCACGGGGCGACTACAATGAGCAGTTCTTC. Residues: CASSPRGDYNEQFF. The V gene is TRBV11-2, the J gene TRBJ2-1; D assignment may be TRBD1 or TRBD2 (5 bases each). Trimming shortened V by 6 bases and J by 3 bases, and 12 bases separated the two germline ends. Per the germline V gene, CDR1 is SGHAT and CDR2 is FQNNGV. The CDR3 is 14 amino acids.

This clonotype was seen more than once but under ten times. It may be a read error: a sequence one base away is much more abundant. This chain links TRBV12-5 with TRBJ2-7; TRBD2 might be the D (5 bases). Per germline, CDR1 LGHNT and CDR2 FRNRAP. This CDR3 is 14 amino acids long. The CDR3 coding sequence is TGTGCTAGTGGTCCTGGAGGCAGTCACTACGGGCAGTACTTC. It specifies CASGPGGSHYGQYF.

In its sample, this clonotype was seen many times. At one boundary the junction diverges from the germline segment, which might be a read error. The J gene is TRBJ2-1, the V gene TRBV7-9; maybe TRBD2 (6 bases). This CDR3 is built from 9 residues. Germline V lookup: CDR1 SEHNR, CDR2 FQNEAQ (reference sequence). This CDR3 reads CASTQWGDF. DNA for the CDR3: TGTGCCAGCACCCAATGGGGGGACTTC.

This clonotype was detected many times. This rearrangement joins TRBV7-9 to TRBJ1-1; possible D gene TRBD1, 6 bases. Germline CDR1 and CDR2: SEHNR and FQNEAQ (reference sequence). This CDR3 has 14 amino acids. Trimming shortened V by 4 bases and J by 7 bases, and 16 bases separated the two germline ends. The CDR3 coding sequence is TGTGCCAGCAGCTCGGACTCAGGGGACCTTGAAGCTTTCTTT. This gives the protein CASSSDSGDLEAFF.

V gene TRBV5-5 combines with J gene TRBJ2-7; 8 bases agree with TRBD2. This CDR3 is built from 14 residues. V was clipped by 4 bases and J by 6 bases; unmatched bases: 9. CDR1 and CDR2 from the germline V gene are SGHKS and YYEKEE (reference sequence). The CDR3 is CASSLPGLEAEQYF. CDR3 in DNA: TGTGCCAGCAGCCTCCCGGGACTAGAAGCCGAGCAGTACTTC.

In regard to this clonotype: A single base separates this from a much larger clone, so it may be a read error. This chain uses TRBV29-1 with TRBJ2-5; D is unresolved. The CDR3 has 14 residues. The germline gives CDR1 SQVTM, CDR2 ANQGSEA. Deletions cut 3 bases from V and 1 base from J, with 12 bases between. The CDR3 spells CSVDSRRLQETQYF. As DNA, the CDR3 is TGCAGCGTTGACAGCCGGCGGCTCCAAGAGACCCAGTACTTC.

The chain is built from TRBV19 and TRBJ1-5; the D is unclear. The germline CDR1 and CDR2 sequences are LNHDA and SQIVND (reference sequence). V lost 2 bases, J lost 5 bases, and 10 bases lay in between. The CDR3 has 14 residues. DNA for the CDR3: TGTGCCAGTAGTATACCGTGGATCTATCAGCCCCAGCATTTT. It specifies CASSIPWIYQPQHF.

This clonotype was recorded a few times. V is TRBV7-3 and J is TRBJ2-1; TRBD1 might be the D (6 bases). Trimming took off 1 base at V and 7 bases at J, with 17 bases between the two ends. CDR1 SGHTA and CDR2 FQGTGA come from the germline V gene. This CDR3 contains 16 residues. CDR3: CASSLIAGDVWNEQFF. DNA for the CDR3: TGTGCCAGCAGCTTAATTGCAGGGGACGTTTGGAATGAGCAGTTCTTC.

The CDR3 reads CASRRQGGAGELFF. Written as DNA, the CDR3 is TGTGCCAGCAGACGACAGGGGGGGGCCGGGGAGCTGTTTTTT. This chain connects TRBV12-3 or TRBV12-4 to TRBJ2-2, with 9 bases identical to TRBD1. After removal of 6 bases from V and 6 bases from J, the junction contained 5 bases not matched to a gene. CDR3 length: 14 residues.

This clonotype was detected ten times or more. This chain connects TRBV12-3 or TRBV12-4 to TRBJ1-1; D is uncertain. This CDR3 is built from 13 residues. With 6 bases removed from V and 2 bases from J, the gap between germline ends came to 10 bases. In nucleotides, the CDR3 is TGTGCCAGCAGCTCCCGGACCAACACTGAAGCTTTCTTT. This encodes CASSSRTNTEAFF.

The chain employs TRBV7-3 and TRBJ2-5; 8 nucleotides line up with TRBD1. Per the germline V gene, CDR1 is SGHTA and CDR2 is FQGTGA. The V and J ends lost 4 bases and 5 bases, in that order; junction bases with no gene match: 6. This CDR3 is built from 14 residues. CDR3 loop: CASSSSGGLETQYF. CDR3 nucleotide sequence: TGTGCCAGCAGCTCCTCAGGGGGCTTGGAGACCCAGTACTTC.

In this sample, this clonotype turned up a few times. This sequence joins TRBV18 and TRBJ2-1; 9 nucleotides line up with TRBD1. Germline V gene lookup returns CDR1 KGHSH and CDR2 LQKENI. CDR3 length: 15 amino acids. V shed 9 bases and J 6 bases; nucleotides not matched to a gene: 12. CDR3: CASSTPGQGSNEQFF. The CDR3 bases are TGTGCCAGTTCCACACCGGGACAGGGATCCAATGAGCAGTTCTTC.

This clonotype was seen ten or more times. The chain carries TRBV27 and TRBJ2-3; tentative D call: TRBD1 (5 bases). Trimming left V 3 bases short and J 0 bases short, with 7 bases between. From germline, CDR1 is MNHEY and CDR2 SMNVEV (reference sequence). The CDR3 totals 14 residues. CDR3 residues: CASSLQGSTDTQYF. In nucleotides, the CDR3 is TGTGCCAGCAGTTTGCAGGGTAGCACAGATACGCAGTATTTT.

The V and J genes are TRBV27 and TRBJ1-5, with D possibly TRBD1 on 6 matching bases. The CDR3 contains 19 residues. Trimming removed 2 bases from V and 6 bases from J, with 26 bases in between. The V gene's germline CDR1 is MNHEY and CDR2 SMNVEV (reference sequence). The CDR3 reads CASSLRGWERAGWGQPQHF. The CDR3 DNA reads TGTGCCAGCAGTTTAAGGGGGTGGGAAAGGGCAGGATGGGGTCAGCCCCAGCATTTT.

This clonotype was seen many times. J is TRBJ2-1 and V is TRBV7-9; D ambiguous. The CDR3 consists of 14 residues. V lost 2 bases to trimming and J lost 6 bases, with 11 bases between them. Germline values: CDR1 SEHNR, CDR2 FQNEAQ (reference sequence). CDR3 protein: CASSLMSRPNEQFF. The CDR3 DNA reads as TGTGCCAGCAGCTTAATGTCCCGGCCCAATGAGCAGTTCTTC.

This clonotype was seen many times. The V gene is TRBV2, the J gene TRBJ2-7; 8 nucleotides match TRBD2. CDR1 and CDR2 (germline): SNHLY, FYNNEI. The CDR3 runs to 11 residues. Losses at the gene ends were 8 bases for V and 13 bases for J; bases not matched to a gene: 10. The CDR3 DNA follows: TGTGCCAGCGGTGGAACTAGCGGTTACTACTTC. This gives the protein CASGGTSGYYF.

There are many counts of this clonotype. The DNA for the CDR3 is TGCGCCAGCAGCTCGACGGGGGGGACTAGCGGGAGGGCCACAGATACGCAGTATTTT. Its protein is CASSSTGGTSGRATDTQYF. This sequence joins TRBV5-1 and TRBJ2-3; 16 nucleotides line up with TRBD2. Germline lookup yields CDR1 SGHRS and CDR2 YFSETQ. J was trimmed by 2 bases and V by 3 bases; bases with no gene match: 9. The CDR3 loop spans 19 amino acids.

This clonotype was seen more than once but under ten times. The chain couples TRBV4-1 to TRBJ2-7; a possible D gene is TRBD1 (6 bases). In germline, CDR1 is MGHRA, CDR2 YSYEKL. The germline V and J ends were trimmed by 0 bases and 3 bases, with 24 bases remaining between them. The CDR3 contains 19 residues. The CDR3 protein is CASSQDRGPNLRGDYEQYF. CDR3 DNA sequence: TGCGCCAGCAGCCAAGACAGGGGCCCCAACCTCCGAGGAGACTACGAGCAGTACTTC.